Below, one T cell receptor (beta chain) is given with its context. Its antigen is as yet unknown. TCRdb re-called the 5' RACE reads through MiXCR, storing one row per CDR3 protein. This sample has 35,000 to 50,000 distinct CDR3 sequences, with about a tenth found just once. Deletions cut 5 bases from V and 0 bases from J, with 21 bases between. This CDR3 is 18 amino acids long. The germline gives CDR1 LNHNV, CDR2 YYDKDF (reference sequence). This specimen comes from a study of T-cell memory formation after mild COVID-19. Study summary: Clustering of TCRs was largely donor specific. Study conclusions and caveats: Cross-reactive memory apparently joined, as some responding clones appeared in pre-infection memory.

Sequencing was performed on PBMCs or a T cell subset sorted from them (not recorded which). This chain links TRBV15 with TRBJ2-3, with D perhaps given as TRBD1 or TRBD2 (5 bases each). The origin of this receptor is an adult woman who had mild COVID-19 (a few samples of this study predate the infection). Cell type and time point are not known. The CDR3 nucleotides read TGTGCCACCAGCGAGGGAACGGCAGGGACCCCTAGCACAGATACGCAGTATTTT. Protein sequence: CATSEGTAGTPSTDTQYF.